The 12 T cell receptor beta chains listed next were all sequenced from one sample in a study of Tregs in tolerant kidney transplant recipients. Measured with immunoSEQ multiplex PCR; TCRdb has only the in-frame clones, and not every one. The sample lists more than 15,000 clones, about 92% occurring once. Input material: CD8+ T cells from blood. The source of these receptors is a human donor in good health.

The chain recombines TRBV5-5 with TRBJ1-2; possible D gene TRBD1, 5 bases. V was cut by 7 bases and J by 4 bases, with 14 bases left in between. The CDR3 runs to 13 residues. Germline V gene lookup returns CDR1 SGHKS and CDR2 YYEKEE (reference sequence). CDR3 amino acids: CASSFRATYGYTF. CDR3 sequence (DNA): TGTGCCAGCTCCTTCAGGGCTACCTATGGCTACACCTTC.

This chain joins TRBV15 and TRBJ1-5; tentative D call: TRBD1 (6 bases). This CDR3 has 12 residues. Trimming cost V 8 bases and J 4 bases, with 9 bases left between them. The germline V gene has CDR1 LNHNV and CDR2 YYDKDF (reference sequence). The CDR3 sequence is CATGGGNQPQHF. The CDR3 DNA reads TGTGCCACCGGGGGCGGGAATCAGCCCCAGCATTTT.

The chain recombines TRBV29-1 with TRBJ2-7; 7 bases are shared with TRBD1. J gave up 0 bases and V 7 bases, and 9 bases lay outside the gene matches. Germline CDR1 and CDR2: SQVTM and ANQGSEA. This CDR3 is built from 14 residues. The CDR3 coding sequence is TGCAGCGGAGGGGAGACAGGGAGCTCCTACGAGCAGTACTTC. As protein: CSGGETGSSYEQYF.

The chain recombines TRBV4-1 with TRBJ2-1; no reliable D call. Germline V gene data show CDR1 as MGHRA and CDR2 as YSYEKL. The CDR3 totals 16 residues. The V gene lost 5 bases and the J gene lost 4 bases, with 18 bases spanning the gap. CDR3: CASSWQPGTTYNEQFF. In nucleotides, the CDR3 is TGCGCCAGCAGCTGGCAACCAGGTACTACTTACAATGAGCAGTTCTTC.

CDR3 amino acids: CASSQGAGLSSYNEQFF. The CDR3 nucleotides read TGTGCCAGCAGCCAAGGTGCGGGATTGTCCAGCTACAATGAGCAGTTCTTC. The J gene is TRBJ2-1, the V gene TRBV4-2; possibly TRBD2 for D (6 bases). This CDR3 is built from 17 residues. Germline loops: CDR1 LGHNA, CDR2 YNFKEQ. V shed 1 base and J shed 3 bases, with 16 bases lying between them.

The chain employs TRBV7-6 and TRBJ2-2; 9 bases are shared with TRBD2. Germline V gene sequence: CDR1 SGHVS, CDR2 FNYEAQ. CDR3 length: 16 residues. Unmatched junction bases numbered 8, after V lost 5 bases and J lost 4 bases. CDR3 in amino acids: CASSPSGNEGTGELFF. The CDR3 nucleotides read TGTGCCAGCAGCCCTAGCGGGAACGAGGGCACCGGGGAGCTGTTTTTT.

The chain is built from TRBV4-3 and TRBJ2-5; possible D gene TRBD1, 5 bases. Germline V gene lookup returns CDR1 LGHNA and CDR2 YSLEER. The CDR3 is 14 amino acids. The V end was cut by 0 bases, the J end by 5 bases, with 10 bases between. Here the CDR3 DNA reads TGCGCCAGCAGCCAAGAAAAGGGGAAGGAGACCCAGTACTTC. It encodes CASSQEKGKETQYF.

The CDR3 DNA reads TGCAGCGTCGATAGACAGGGTGTTAACACTGAAGCTTTCTTT. Residues: CSVDRQGVNTEAFF. V usage is TRBV29-1 and J usage is TRBJ1-1; 7 bases map to TRBD1. Germline CDR1 is SQVTM and CDR2 is ANQGSEA. V shed 6 bases and J 2 bases; nucleotides not matched to a gene: 9. This CDR3 is built from 14 residues.

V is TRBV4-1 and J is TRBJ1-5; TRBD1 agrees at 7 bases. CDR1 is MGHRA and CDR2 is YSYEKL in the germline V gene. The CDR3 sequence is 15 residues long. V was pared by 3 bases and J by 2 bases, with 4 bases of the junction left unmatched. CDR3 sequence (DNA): TGCGCCAGCAGCCACAACAGGGGCCGCAATCAGCCCCAGCATTTT. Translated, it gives CASSHNRGRNQPQHF.

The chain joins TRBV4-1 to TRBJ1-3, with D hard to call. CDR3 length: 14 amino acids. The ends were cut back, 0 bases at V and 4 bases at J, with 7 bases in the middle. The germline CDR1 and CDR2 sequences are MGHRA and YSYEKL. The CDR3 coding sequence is TGCGCCAGCAGCCAAGAGGACGGGGGAAACACCATATATTTT. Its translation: CASSQEDGGNTIYF.

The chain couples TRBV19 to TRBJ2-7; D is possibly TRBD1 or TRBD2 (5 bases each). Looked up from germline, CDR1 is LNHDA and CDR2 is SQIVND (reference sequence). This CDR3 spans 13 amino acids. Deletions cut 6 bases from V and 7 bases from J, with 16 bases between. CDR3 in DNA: TGTGCCAGTAGCTCGGGGCCCAACCGAGAGCAGTACTTC. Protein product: CASSSGPNREQYF.

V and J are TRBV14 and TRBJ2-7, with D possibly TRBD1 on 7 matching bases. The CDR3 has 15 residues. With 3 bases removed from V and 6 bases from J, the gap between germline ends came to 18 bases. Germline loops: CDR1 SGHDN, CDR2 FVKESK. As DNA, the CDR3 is TGTGCCAGCAGCCAGGACTACAGGGGAATCGGCGAGCAGTACTTC. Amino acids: CASSQDYRGIGEQYF.